This T cell receptor (beta chain) was retrieved from a study of blood T cells in healthy people across ages. Study-wide background: About one barcoded beta molecule was captured per two T cells (by template switching).

PCR was performed a second time for roughly 6 to 12 cycles using a sample-barcoded 5' primer and a J-beta primer mix. In TCRdb, the 5' RACE reads were re-called with MiXCR into one record per CDR3 protein. Of over 1,300,000 distinct CDR3 sequences detected, approximately 59% appear once; the ten largest clones hold approximately 7%. The CDR3 spans 17 residues. From germline, CDR1 is MGHRA and CDR2 YSYEKL. J lost 2 bases, V lost 1 base, and 9 bases had no gene match. The sequencing input was blood. The receptor's source is a man aged 18 to 30 in good health. V and J are TRBV4-1 and TRBJ2-3, with 7 positions matching TRBD2. CDR3 nucleotides: TGCGCCAGCAGCCAAGCAAGCCGAGCGGGACCCACAGATACGCAGTATTTT. This sequence encodes CASSQASRAGPTDTQYF.